Given below is one T cell receptor (beta chain) in context. Patients included in sequencing had previously demonstrated CD8+CD57+ cell expansion by flow cytometry. These data are taken from a study of CD8+CD57+ T cells in acquired aplastic anemia. Using genomic DNA as the template, TCR beta VDJ and CDR3 profiling was carried out. Via MiXCR, TCRdb re-called the reads, giving one row per CDR3 protein. The data show about 98,000 distinct CDR3 sequences, less than 75% seen once. Germline CDR1 is LNHDA and CDR2 is SQIVND (reference sequence). V dropped 3 bases and J dropped 4; count of bases not matched to a gene: 3. This CDR3 spans 14 amino acids.

The chain has TRBV19 and TRBJ1-1; TRBD1 matches 9 bases. This sequence originates from a human donor with aplastic anemia. The material sequenced was sorted CD4+, CD8+, or CD8+CD57+ T cells (not recorded which) from PBMCs. CDR3 in amino acids: CASSMGQGVTEAFF. CDR3 DNA: TGTGCCAGTAGTATGGGACAGGGAGTCACTGAAGCTTTCTTT.